This TCR beta chain was sequenced for a study of naive and memory T cell subsets. An equimolar mix of two oligonucleotides served as the beta constant-region primer for TRBC1 and TRBC2. The ligated cDNA underwent four PCR rounds using SP2 and nested alpha and beta constant-region primers. One entry per CDR3 protein results from TCRdb running MiXCR on the UMI-ligation and nested PCR reads. The sample yields 6,500 to 9,500 distinct CDR3 sequences, over 25% seen once. Study outcomes and limitations: Diversity fell and Gini index rose from naive through CM, EM, EMRA.

As concerns this clonotype: What it recognizes is unknown.

There are 16 residues in the CDR3. Germline lookup yields CDR1 MDHEN and CDR2 SYDVKM. V shed 8 bases, J shed 3 bases, and the junction held 9 bases outside the gene matches. The sample was CD8+ TEMRA cells from blood. Subset noted: effector memory re-expressing CD45RA, CD45RA+ CD27-. The sequence came from a human donor in good health. This sequence joins TRBV28 and TRBJ2-2; TRBD1 aligns across 10 bases. The CDR3 loop reads CASGTGQGVDTGELFF. CDR3 coding DNA: TGTGCCAGCGGGACCGGACAGGGGGTCGACACCGGGGAGCTGTTTTTT.